The TCR beta chain described here comes from a study of T cell responses to AZD1222 COVID-19 vaccine. The CDR3 has 14 residues. Per the germline V gene, CDR1 is MNHEY and CDR2 is SVGEGT. The V and J ends lost 1 base and 0 bases respectively, with 7 bases between them. The study, taken as a whole, reports: At 160-218 and 743-854, vaccine-associated CD4 TCRs were dominant, and they spanned spike. Spike-specific TCR breadth and depth both grew after two AZD1222 doses.

A note on this clone: The target antigen is unknown.

Analysis merged second doses at about 4 or about 12 weeks. TCRdb's copy holds only in-frame clones and misses some; the assay was immunoSEQ multiplex PCR. The data show tens of thousands of clones, under 90% seen once. The source material was peripheral blood, sampled 28 days after the second AZD1222 dose. The TCR originated in an adult who received the AZD1222 COVID-19 vaccine. J is TRBJ2-7 and V is TRBV6-2 or TRBV6-3; D not resolved. Here the CDR3 reads CASSYLGPSYEQYF. The CDR3 bases are TGTGCCAGCAGTTACTTGGGTCCCTCCTACGAGCAGTACTTC.